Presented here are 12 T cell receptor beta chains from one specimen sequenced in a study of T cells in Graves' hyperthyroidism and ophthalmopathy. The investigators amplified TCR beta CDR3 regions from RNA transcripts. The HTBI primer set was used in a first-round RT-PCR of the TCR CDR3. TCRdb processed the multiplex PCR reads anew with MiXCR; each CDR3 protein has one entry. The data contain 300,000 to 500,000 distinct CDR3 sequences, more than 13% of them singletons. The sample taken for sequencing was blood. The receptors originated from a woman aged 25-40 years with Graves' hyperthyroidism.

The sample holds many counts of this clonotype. The CDR3 loop is CSAPTGRERGTDTQYF. In DNA form, the CDR3 reads TGCAGTGCCCCTACGGGGCGGGAGAGGGGAACAGATACGCAGTATTTT. The chain combines TRBV20-1 with TRBJ2-3, with 7 positions matching TRBD2. V lost 6 bases and J lost 3; bases outside the gene matches: 15. Germline V lookup: CDR1 DFQATT, CDR2 SNEGSKA (reference sequence). The CDR3 covers 16 residues.

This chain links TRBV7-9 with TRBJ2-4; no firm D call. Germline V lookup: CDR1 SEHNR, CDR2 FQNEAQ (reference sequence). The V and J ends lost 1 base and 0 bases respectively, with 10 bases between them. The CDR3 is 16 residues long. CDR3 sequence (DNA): TGTGCCAGCAGCTTAGGCAGAAATCTAGCCAAAAACATTCAGTACTTC. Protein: CASSLGRNLAKNIQYF.

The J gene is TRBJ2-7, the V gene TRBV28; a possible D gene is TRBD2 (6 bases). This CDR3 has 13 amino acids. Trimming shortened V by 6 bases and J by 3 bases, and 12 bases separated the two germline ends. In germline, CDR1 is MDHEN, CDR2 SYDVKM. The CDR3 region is CASRTSGVYEQYF. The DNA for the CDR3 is TGTGCCAGCAGGACTAGTGGGGTCTACGAGCAGTACTTC.

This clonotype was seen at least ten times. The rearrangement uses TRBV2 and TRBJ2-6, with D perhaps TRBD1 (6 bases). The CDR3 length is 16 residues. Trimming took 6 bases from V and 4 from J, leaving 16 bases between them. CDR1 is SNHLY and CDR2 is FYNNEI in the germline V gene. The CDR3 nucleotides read TGTGCCAGCAGCCGGGTCCCCGGGACAGGGGCCAACGTCCTGACTTTC. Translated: CASSRVPGTGANVLTF. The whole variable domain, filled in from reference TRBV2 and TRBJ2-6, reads EPEVTQTPSHQVTQMGQEVILRCVPISNHLYFYWYRQILGQKVEFLVSFYNNEISEKSEIFDDQFSVERPDGSNFTLKIRSTKLEDSAMYFCASSRVPGTGANVLTFGAGSRLTVL.

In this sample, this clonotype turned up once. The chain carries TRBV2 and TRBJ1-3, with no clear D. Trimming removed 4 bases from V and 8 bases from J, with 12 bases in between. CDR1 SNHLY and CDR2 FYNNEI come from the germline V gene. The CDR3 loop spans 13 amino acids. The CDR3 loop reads CASSGPLKYTIYF. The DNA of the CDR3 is TGTGCCAGCAGTGGCCCTCTTAAATACACCATATATTTT.

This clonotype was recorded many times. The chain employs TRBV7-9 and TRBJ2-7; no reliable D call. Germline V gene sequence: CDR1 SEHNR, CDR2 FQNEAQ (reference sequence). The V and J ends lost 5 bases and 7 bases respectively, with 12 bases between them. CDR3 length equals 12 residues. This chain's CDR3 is CASSRPEYEQYF. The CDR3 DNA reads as TGTGCCAGCAGCCGCCCGGAGTATGAGCAGTACTTC.

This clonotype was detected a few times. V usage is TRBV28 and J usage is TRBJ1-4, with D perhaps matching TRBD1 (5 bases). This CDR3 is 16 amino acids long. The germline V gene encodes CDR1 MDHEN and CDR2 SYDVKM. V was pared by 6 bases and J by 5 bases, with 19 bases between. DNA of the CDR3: TGTGCCAGCAGAATCGGACAAGCGAAGTGGAATGAAAAACTGTTTTTT. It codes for CASRIGQAKWNEKLFF. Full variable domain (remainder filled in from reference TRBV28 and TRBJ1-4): DVKVTQSSRYLVKRTGEKVFLECVQDMDHENMFWYRQDPGLGLRLIYFSYDVKMKEKGDIPEGYSVSREKKERFSLILESASTNQTSMYLCASRIGQAKWNEKLFFGSGTQLSVL.

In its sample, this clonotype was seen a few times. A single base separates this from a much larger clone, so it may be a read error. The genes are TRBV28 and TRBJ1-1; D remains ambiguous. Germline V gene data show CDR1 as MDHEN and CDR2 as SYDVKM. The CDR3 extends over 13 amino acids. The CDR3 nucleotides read TGTACCAGCAGCTTTAGGGCAGCCTTAGAAGCTTTCTTT. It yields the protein CTSSFRAALEAFF.

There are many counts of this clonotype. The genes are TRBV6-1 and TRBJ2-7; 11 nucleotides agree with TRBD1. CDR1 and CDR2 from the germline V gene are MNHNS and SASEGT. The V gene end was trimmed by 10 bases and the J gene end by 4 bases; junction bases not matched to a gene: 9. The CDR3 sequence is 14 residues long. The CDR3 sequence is CATIRRDRGYEQYF. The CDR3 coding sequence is TGTGCCACCATCCGCCGGGACAGGGGGTACGAGCAGTACTTC.

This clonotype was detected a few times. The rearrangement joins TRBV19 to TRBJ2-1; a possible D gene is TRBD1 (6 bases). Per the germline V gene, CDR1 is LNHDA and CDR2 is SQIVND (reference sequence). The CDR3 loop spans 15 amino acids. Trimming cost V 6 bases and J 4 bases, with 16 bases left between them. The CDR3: CASSPPQGLYNEQFF. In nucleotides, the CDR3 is TGTGCCAGTAGCCCCCCGCAGGGGCTATACAATGAGCAGTTCTTC.

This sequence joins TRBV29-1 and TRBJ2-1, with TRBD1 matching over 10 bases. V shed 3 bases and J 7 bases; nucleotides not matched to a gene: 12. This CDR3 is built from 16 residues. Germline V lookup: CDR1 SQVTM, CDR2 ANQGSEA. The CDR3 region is CSVEKGPGQGWNEQFF. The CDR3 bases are TGCAGCGTTGAGAAAGGTCCGGGACAGGGGTGGAATGAGCAGTTCTTC.

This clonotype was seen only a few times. CDR3 coding DNA: TGCAGTGCGCACGGGACTAGCGGGAGAGTCGACGAGCAGTACTTC. The encoded protein is CSAHGTSGRVDEQYF. This rearrangement joins TRBV20-1 to TRBJ2-7; 14 bases match TRBD2. This CDR3 region has 15 residues. V lost 6 bases to trimming and J lost 5 bases; unmatched junction nucleotides: 9. Germline CDR1 DFQATT, CDR2 SNEGSKA (reference sequence).